The table lists the clone carrying this TCR beta chain with a few counts. The germline V and J ends were trimmed by 0 bases and 0 bases, with 14 bases remaining between them. The V gene's germline CDR1 is DFQATT and CDR2 SNEGSKA (reference sequence). This CDR3 region has 16 residues. The entry originates in a study of T cell repertoires in cytomegalovirus infection. TCRdb ran MiXCR on the reads and lists one entry per CDR3 protein. Of some 300,000 distinct CDR3 sequences listed, roughly a sixth were seen once; the top ten hold around 11%. This TCR was recovered from a human donor in good health (CMV status not recorded). Some clones in this sample may be carry-over from other donors' samples. The source material was PBMCs. This chain connects TRBV20-1 to TRBJ1-1, with a possible D match to TRBD1 (5 bases). In DNA form, the CDR3 reads TGCAGTGCTAGAGAGACAGTCCGAAGACTGAACACTGAAGCTTTCTTT. Its translation is CSARETVRRLNTEAFF.